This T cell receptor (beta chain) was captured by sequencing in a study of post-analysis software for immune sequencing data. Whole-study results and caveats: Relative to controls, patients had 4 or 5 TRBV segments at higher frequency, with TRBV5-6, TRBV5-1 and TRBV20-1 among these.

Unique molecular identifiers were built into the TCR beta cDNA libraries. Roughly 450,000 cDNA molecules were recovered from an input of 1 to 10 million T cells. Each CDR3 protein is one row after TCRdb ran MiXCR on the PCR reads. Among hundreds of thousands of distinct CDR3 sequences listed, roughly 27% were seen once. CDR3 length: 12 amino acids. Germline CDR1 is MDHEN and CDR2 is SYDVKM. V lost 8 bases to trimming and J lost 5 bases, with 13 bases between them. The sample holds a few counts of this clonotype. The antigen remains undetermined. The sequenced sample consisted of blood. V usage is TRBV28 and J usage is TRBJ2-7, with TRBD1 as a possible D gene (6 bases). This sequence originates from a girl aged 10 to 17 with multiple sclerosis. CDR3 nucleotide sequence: TGTGCCAGCTACAGGGTTTCCCACGAGCAGTACTTC. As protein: CASYRVSHEQYF.